Following are 7 T cell receptor beta chains from one sample sequenced in a study of CD8 T cells in ankylosing spondylitis. TCRdb reprocessed the 5' RACE reads with MiXCR, giving one entry per CDR3 protein. The sample records around 130,000 distinct CDR3 sequences, 9.3% being singletons. Material for sequencing was blood, either unsorted or a sorted T cell fraction (not recorded which). These receptors came from a male donor with ankylosing spondylitis or in good health (not recorded which).

Ten or more counts support this clonotype. V usage is TRBV20-1 and J usage is TRBJ2-5, with TRBD2 matching 11 bases. The CDR3 has 14 residues. Trimming removed 6 bases from V and 4 bases from J; junction bases left unmatched: 7. Germline values: CDR1 DFQATT, CDR2 SNEGSKA (reference sequence). For the CDR3, the DNA is TGCAGTGCAACTCCTGGACTAGCGGGAGAGACCCAGTACTTC. Amino acids: CSATPGLAGETQYF.

This clonotype was seen repeatedly, ten times or more. CDR3 residues: CSARDFGTSGRRNEQFF. Written as DNA, the CDR3 is TGCAGTGCTAGAGATTTCGGGACTAGCGGGAGGAGGAATGAGCAGTTCTTC. The chain is built from TRBV20-1 and TRBJ2-1, with 15 bases that match TRBD2. Germline CDR1 reads DFQATT; CDR2 reads SNEGSKA (reference sequence). Losses at the gene ends were 0 bases for V and 7 bases for J; bases not matched to a gene: 7. The CDR3 runs to 17 residues.

The table lists this clonotype with a few counts. The J gene is TRBJ2-3, the V gene TRBV7-9; the D call may be TRBD1 or TRBD2 (5 bases each). The CDR3 spans 16 residues. V lost 1 base and J lost 5, with 16 bases in between. Germline CDR1 reads SEHNR; CDR2 reads FQNEAQ (reference sequence). Here the CDR3 reads CASSLGPGSAGDTQYF. The CDR3 region has the DNA TGTGCCAGCAGCTTAGGTCCAGGGTCGGCGGGAGATACGCAGTATTTT.

This clonotype was seen ten or more times. V is TRBV7-4 and J is TRBJ2-7, with TRBD2 identical over 11 bases. Germline-derived CDR1 and CDR2 are SGHVT and SQSDAQ. The CDR3 covers 17 residues. V lost 3 bases, J lost 7 bases, and 14 bases stayed unmatched. The CDR3 here is CASSFQGGLAGGVEQYF. The CDR3 nucleotides are TGTGCCAGCAGCTTCCAAGGAGGGCTAGCGGGAGGAGTTGAGCAGTACTTC.

This clonotype was picked up many times. This chain links TRBV12-3 or TRBV12-4 with TRBJ1-4, with 11 positions matching TRBD1. This CDR3 region has 14 residues. J gave up 6 bases and V 4 bases, and 1 base lay outside the gene matches. CDR3 nucleotides: TGTGCCAGCAGTTGGGGACAGGGGGATGAAAAACTGTTTTTT. Encoded protein: CASSWGQGDEKLFF.

This clonotype was seen many times. This chain links TRBV5-6 with TRBJ2-1; no definite D call. V lost 4 bases and J 2 bases, leaving 16 bases between the germline ends. Germline V gene lookup returns CDR1 SGHDT and CDR2 YYEEEE. The CDR3 covers 16 residues. CDR3 in DNA: TGTGCCAGCAGCCGACTTGGAGATAGAGCCTACAATGAGCAGTTCTTC. Encoded protein: CASSRLGDRAYNEQFF.

The chain combines TRBV6-5 with TRBJ2-7; D perhaps matches TRBD2 (6 bases). Germline V gene lookup returns CDR1 MNHEY and CDR2 SVGAGI. CDR3 length: 14 residues. The V end was cut by 8 bases, the J end by 5 bases, with 19 bases between. The CDR3 DNA is TGTGCCAGCGGTCTACGGGGGAAGCACCACGAGCAGTACTTC. Its translation: CASGLRGKHHEQYF.